The text below deals with one T cell receptor beta chain. Its target is not known. The sample carries other DNA sequences with the same CDR3. Produced via immunoSEQ multiplex PCR; TCRdb's table is partial and in-frame only. Here the sample spans approximately 150 clones, roughly 20% being singletons. The sample belongs to a study of tumour-infiltrating T cells in Burkitt lymphoma. Study-level information: Patients covered every epidemiological subtype of Burkitt lymphoma. Survival, overall and progression-free, tracked with productive clonality.

This CDR3 has 16 amino acids. The germline V gene has CDR1 SGDLS and CDR2 YYNGEE. V was trimmed by 0 bases and J by 3 bases, leaving 16 bases between them. Findings of the study overall: Public clonotypes, several, appeared across numerous Burkitt lymphoma patients.

Material: tumor tissue. The source of this sequence is a human donor with Burkitt lymphoma. This chain connects TRBV9 to TRBJ2-7; TRBD2 might be the D (5 bases). CDR3 DNA sequence: TGTGCCAGCAGCGTAGGGAGTGGCCTTGGAGGCTACGAGCAGTACTTC. Its translation: CASSVGSGLGGYEQYF. Based on the CDR3 plus reference TRBV9 and TRBJ2-7, the full variable domain is DSGVTQTPKHLITATGQRVTLRCSPRSGDLSVYWYQQSLDQGLQFLIQYYNGEERAKGNILERFSAQQFPDLHSELNLSSLELGDSALYFCASSVGSGLGGYEQYFGPGTRLTVT.